This entry is about one T cell receptor (beta chain). Its antigen is unknown. The germline gene is not matched at one end of the junction; a read error may be the cause. The data are from a study of tumor-infiltrating lymphocytes in primary liver carcinoma. Study overall: Participating patients were men and women between 30 and 69 years old.

The CDR3 covers 17 residues. Germline lookup yields CDR1 SGHKS and CDR2 YYEKEE (reference sequence). A constant-region primer primed TCR beta cDNA synthesis from 500 to 550 ng of total RNA. Researchers made the TCR beta libraries by running three nested multiplex PCR rounds with slightly modified ARM-PCR. Amplification in the first two PCR rounds was performed using TRBV1-TRBV30 forward primers and a C-beta reverse primer for around 9 cycles each. MiXCR, run by TCRdb on the multiplex PCR reads, gives a single entry per CDR3 protein. The repertoire consists of about 120,000 distinct CDR3 sequences, with 55% to 70% occurring once and the leading ten covering 8.1%. Unsorted bulk tissue of about 19-33 mg yielded co-extracted RNA and DNA. Donors were untreated and chronically infected with HBV. Study-level points and caveats: It was tumor-adjacent and tumor-blood pairs that overlapped less than tumor region pairs did. When set against blood, tumors had a significantly higher top-250-clone fraction (p = 0.039).

Sequenced: tumor-adjacent normal liver tissue. V usage is TRBV5-5 and J usage is TRBJ2-1; 15 bases align to TRBD2. This TCR derives from a woman aged 55 to 70 with primary liver carcinoma and hepatitis B virus infection. CDR3 loop: CARSRTSGRASYNEQFF. DNA of the CDR3: TGTGCCCGCAGTAGGACTAGCGGGAGGGCATCCTACAATGAGCAGTTTTTC.